A selection of T cell receptor beta chains follows, all from one sample in a study of shared clonotypes between healthy human individuals. TCRdb's copy holds only in-frame clones and misses some; the assay was immunoSEQ multiplex PCR. The profile shows around 2,000,000 clones, about 95% of them singletons. The sequenced sample consisted of naive CD8+ T cells sorted from blood. These receptors were obtained from a man between 18 and 29 years old in good health. Both conserved end residues are part of each CDR3. The D gene is left open where the match is weak. Size tells how often a clone was seen (once, few, many) or the class of an expanded clone, and some rows leave it out.

>TRBV28|NA|TRBD2|TRBJ2-7
CASTQRGLADEQYF
TGTGCCAGCACTCAACGGGGACTAGCGGACGAGCAGTACTTC
>TRBV28|NA|TRBD2|TRBJ2-1
CASTRRGVYNEQFF
TGTGCCAGCACCCGCCGGGGGGTCTACAATGAGCAGTTCTTC
>TRBV10-3|NA|NA|TRBJ2-2
CAIGAGELFF
TGTGCCATCGGGGCCGGGGAGCTGTTTTTT
>TRBV30|many|TRBD2|TRBJ2-2
CAWKGLAGPGELFF
TGTGCCTGGAAGGGACTAGCGGGGCCTGGGGAGCTGTTTTTT
>TRBV4-3|NA|NA|TRBJ1-4
CASSQGRTNEKLFF
TGCGCCAGCAGCCAAGGGCGGACGAATGAAAAACTGTTTTTT
>TRBV6-5|NA|NA|TRBJ1-1
CASSYGDLNTEAFF
TGTGCCAGCAGTTACGGAGACTTAAACACTGAAGCTTTCTTT
>TRBV7-9|once|NA|TRBJ1-4
CASIPGGPTNEKLFF
TGTGCCAGCATCCCGGGGGGACCAACTAATGAAAAACTGTTTTTT
>TRBV4-1|once|TRBD1|TRBJ1-2
CASSARDRGHLGYTF
TGCGCCAGCAGCGCCCGGGACAGGGGCCACCTTGGCTACACCTTC
>TRBV5-4|NA|NA|TRBJ1-4
CASSLDGATNEKLFF
TGTGCCAGCAGCTTGGACGGGGCTACTAATGAAAAACTGTTTTTT
>TRBV27|NA|TRBD2|TRBJ2-3
CASSPLGGSTDTQYF
TGTGCCAGCAGTCCCTTGGGAGGGAGCACAGATACGCAGTATTTT
>TRBV5-4|NA|NA|TRBJ2-7
CASSLTQGGYEQYF
TGTGCCAGCAGCTTGACCCAGGGGGGCTACGAGCAGTACTTC
>TRBV7-6|NA|TRBD1|TRBJ2-5
CASSSIVGQQETQYF
TGTGCCAGCAGCTCCATTGTGGGACAGCAAGAGACCCAGTACTTC
>TRBV6-6|NA|NA|TRBJ1-2
CASSFISGSGYTF
TGTGCCAGCAGTTTTATATCGGGGAGTGGCTACACCTTC
>TRBV6-5|NA|NA|TRBJ2-4
CASRLGDIQYF
TGTGCCAGCAGACTCGGGGACATTCAGTACTTC
>TRBV27|once|TRBD1|TRBJ2-6
CASSLTGGASGANVLTF
TGTGCCAGCAGTTTGACAGGGGGCGCGTCTGGGGCCAACGTCCTGACTTTC
>TRBV5-1|NA|NA|TRBJ2-7
CASSYAIHKGYEQYF
TGCGCCAGCAGCTACGCCATCCACAAAGGGTACGAGCAGTACTTC
>TRBV6-5|NA|NA|TRBJ1-2
CASSYRQTGGYGYTF
TGTGCCAGCAGTTACCGTCAAACAGGTGGCTATGGCTACACCTTC
>TRBV7-8|NA|NA|TRBJ2-4
CASSYGSNIQYF
TGTGCCAGCAGCTACGGGTCAAACATTCAGTACTTC
>TRBV4-3|few|NA|TRBJ1-2
CASSQEAGAPNYGYTF
TGCGCCAGCAGCCAAGAGGCAGGGGCGCCTAACTATGGCTACACCTTC
>TRBV28|once|NA|TRBJ1-6
CASSFLLYSYNSPLHF
TGTGCCAGCAGTTTTTTGTTATACTCCTATAATTCACCCCTCCACTTT
>TRBV2|NA|TRBD1|TRBJ2-1
CASSGTGNNEQFF
TGTGCCAGCAGCGGGACAGGGAACAATGAGCAGTTCTTC
>TRBV7-9|few|TRBD2|TRBJ2-5
CASSLDGGGAETQYF
TGTGCCAGCAGCTTAGATGGCGGGGGGGCAGAGACCCAGTACTTC
>TRBV30|NA|NA|TRBJ1-2
CAWSVIPAWGPGYGYTF
TGTGCCTGGAGTGTAATCCCTGCATGGGGACCGGGGTATGGCTACACCTTC
>TRBV2|once|NA|TRBJ2-1
CAGKDSSSYNEQFF
TGTGCCGGCAAGGACAGCAGCTCCTACAATGAGCAGTTCTTC
>TRBV6-5|NA|NA|TRBJ1-2
CASSSPYGYTF
TGTGCCAGCAGTTCCCCGTATGGCTACACCTTC
>TRBV6-5|NA|NA|TRBJ1-1
CASSPGRTEAFF
TGTGCCAGCAGTCCCGGGAGGACTGAAGCTTTCTTT
>TRBV6-6|NA|NA|TRBJ1-2
CASSPRDLIYGYTF
TGTGCCAGCAGTCCCCGGGACCTCATCTATGGCTACACCTTC
>TRBV6-4|NA|TRBD1|TRBJ1-2
CASRETGGHAPRGYTF
TGTGCCAGCAGGGAGACAGGGGGCCATGCCCCTAGAGGCTACACCTTC
>TRBV4-3|NA|NA|TRBJ2-2
CASSQGTDGMGGELFF
TGCGCCAGCAGCCAAGGGACGGACGGCATGGGCGGGGAGCTGTTTTTT
>TRBV7-2|NA|NA|TRBJ2-3
CASSLASGRGADTQYF
TGTGCCAGCAGCTTAGCATCAGGGAGAGGGGCAGATACGCAGTATTTT
>TRBV30|NA|NA|TRBJ2-1
CALSPGVEQFF
TGTGCCTTATCTCCGGGAGTTGAGCAGTTCTTC
>TRBV11-2|NA|NA|TRBJ2-7
CASSEGVREQYF
TGTGCCAGCAGCGAGGGGGTGCGGGAGCAGTACTTC
>TRBV2|NA|NA|TRBJ2-3
CASSDGGSSTDTQYF
TGTGCCAGCAGTGACGGAGGAAGTAGCACAGATACGCAGTATTTT
>TRBV13|NA|NA|TRBJ1-3
CASSSPSTFGNTIYF
TGTGCCAGCAGCTCTCCGTCGACATTCGGAAACACCATATATTTT
>TRBV7-8|NA|NA|TRBJ2-7
CASSLTLFYEQYF
TGTGCCAGCAGCTTAACCCTGTTCTACGAGCAGTACTTC
>TRBV28|once|NA|TRBJ1-1
CASIWDGNVNTEAFF
TGTGCCAGCATCTGGGACGGGAATGTTAACACTGAAGCTTTCTTT
>TRBV6-5|once|TRBD1|TRBJ1-1
CASISDRVATEAFF
TGTGCCAGCATTTCGGACAGGGTTGCCACTGAAGCTTTCTTT
>TRBV10-3|NA|NA|TRBJ2-7
CAISEPVSSYEQYF
TGTGCCATCAGTGAGCCGGTGAGCTCCTACGAGCAGTACTTC
>TRBV5-4|NA|TRBD2|TRBJ2-1
CASSSPGTSGPVTYNEQFF
TGTGCCAGCAGCTCGCCGGGGACTAGCGGGCCTGTAACCTACAATGAGCAGTTCTTC
>TRBV7-9|NA|NA|TRBJ2-7
CASSLGQLEQYF
TGTGCCAGCAGCTTAGGACAGCTCGAGCAGTACTTC
>TRBV19|NA|NA|TRBJ2-7
CASSMGGPPYEQYF
TGTGCCAGTAGTATGGGGGGCCCGCCCTACGAGCAGTACTTC
>TRBV14|NA|TRBD1|TRBJ2-1
CASSPRQGAYNEQFF
TGTGCCAGCAGCCCGAGACAGGGAGCCTACAATGAGCAGTTCTTC